A selection of T cell receptor beta chains follows, all from one sample in a study of breast tumors, draining lymph nodes, adjacent tissues. A single record per CDR3 protein comes from TCRdb applying MiXCR to the multiplex PCR reads. The table lists about 230,000 distinct CDR3 sequences, roughly 30% of them singletons. Input material: axillary lymph node tissue. The origin of the receptors is a female donor with breast cancer. Some clones in this sample may be carry-over from other donors' samples. CDR3s include the opening cysteine and the closing phenylalanine or tryptophan. The D gene is left open where the match is weak. Some rows mark clone size as missing; the rest say once, few, many or name a class of expanded clone.

>TRBJ2-1|TRBD2|TRBV10-3|NA
CAISEPGLAGGNEQFF
TGTGCCATCAGCGAGCCGGGACTAGCGGGAGGGAATGAGCAGTTCTTC
>TRBJ2-5|TRBD2|TRBV7-6|many
CASSGSGRRGETQYF
TGTGCCAGCAGCGGTAGCGGGAGAAGAGGAGAGACCCAGTACTTC
>TRBJ2-1|NA|TRBV9|many
CASSVDGSGEQFF
TGTGCCAGCAGCGTAGACGGGTCGGGTGAGCAGTTCTTC
>TRBJ2-2|TRBD1|TRBV28|NA
CASSSAGTGHHGELFF
TGTGCCAGCAGTTCCGCCGGGACAGGGCACCACGGGGAGCTGTTTTTT
>TRBJ2-5|NA|TRBV6-1|many
CASSASGAYETQYF
TGTGCCAGCAGTGCTTCGGGAGCGTATGAGACCCAGTACTTC
>TRBJ1-2|NA|TRBV24-1|many
CATSDPRSLNYGYTF
TGTGCCACCAGTGACCCTAGGTCCCTCAACTATGGCTACACCTTC
>TRBJ1-2|NA|TRBV18|many
CASSPDENYGYTF
TGTGCCAGCTCACCGGACGAGAACTATGGCTACACCTTC
>TRBJ2-5|TRBD1|TRBV12-3/TRBV12-4|many
CASSLGQGRGETQYF
TGTGCCAGCAGTTTGGGACAGGGGAGAGGAGAGACCCAGTACTTC
>TRBJ1-1|NA|TRBV14|NA
CASREQGITEAFF
TGTGCCAGCAGAGAACAGGGAATCACTGAAGCTTTCTTT
>TRBJ2-1|NA|TRBV19|many
CASSIDLLGVGDYNEQFF
TGTGCCAGTAGTATAGATCTGCTGGGGGTAGGCGACTACAATGAGCAGTTCTTC
>TRBJ2-7|NA|TRBV13|many
CASSITRGEQYF
TGTGCCAGCAGCATCACCCGAGGGGAGCAGTACTTC
>TRBJ1-1|TRBD1|TRBV2|many
CASSLNRGSEAFF
TGTGCCAGCAGTCTTAACAGGGGAAGTGAAGCTTTCTTT
>TRBJ2-7|TRBD2|TRBV6-2/TRBV6-3|many
CASSKLAGGPGDEQYF
TGTGCCAGCAGCAAACTAGCGGGAGGGCCAGGCGACGAGCAGTACTTC
>TRBJ1-1|TRBD1|TRBV5-1|few
CASSVAGLGQTHTEAFF
TGCGCCAGCAGCGTTGCGGGATTGGGACAGACCCACACTGAAGCTTTCTTT
>TRBJ2-1|NA|TRBV27|NA
CASSFPSPYNEQFF
TGTGCCAGCAGTTTTCCTAGCCCGTACAATGAGCAGTTCTTC
>TRBJ2-1|NA|TRBV6-5|many
CASSYRADSRYNEQFF
TGTGCCAGCAGTTACAGGGCGGACAGCCGCTACAATGAGCAGTTCTTC
>TRBJ1-3|NA|TRBV20-1|NA
CSGRKTGKVSGNTIYF
TGCAGTGGTAGGAAAACAGGGAAAGTCTCTGGAAACACCATATATTTT
>TRBJ2-2|NA|TRBV7-9|many
CASSLAGSNTGELFF
TGTGCCAGCAGCTTAGCGGGGTCGAACACCGGGGAGCTGTTTTTT
>TRBJ1-2|NA|TRBV6-5|many
CASGSGARMGGYTF
TGTGCCAGCGGGTCCGGGGCCAGGATGGGTGGCTACACCTTC
>TRBJ2-3|NA|TRBV9|NA
CASSVGTDTQYF
TGTGCCAGCAGCGTAGGGACCGATACGCAGTATTTT
>TRBJ1-2|TRBD1|TRBV7-9|NA
CASSQGVAADGYTF
TGTGCCAGCAGCCAGGGGGTCGCAGCCGATGGCTACACCTTC
>TRBJ2-2|NA|TRBV6-2/TRBV6-3|many
CASRSEDPNTGELFF
TGTGCCAGCAGATCAGAGGATCCGAACACCGGGGAGCTGTTTTTT
>TRBJ2-4|TRBD2|TRBV20-1|many
CSARGGAGGKNIQYF
TGCAGTGCTAGGGGGGGGGCGGGAGGCAAAAACATTCAGTACTTC
>TRBJ2-3|TRBD1|TRBV3-1|many
CASSRDRGPDTQYF
TGTGCCAGCAGCCGGGACAGGGGGCCGGATACGCAGTATTTT
>TRBJ2-4|TRBD2|TRBV9|few
CASSVGVAGLQNIQYF
TGTGCCAGCAGCGTAGGTGTAGCGGGGCTTCAAAACATTCAGTACTTC